This entry lists 9 T cell receptor beta chains sequenced from one sample in a study of CD8+ T cells in alopecia areata. Specified treatment: oral pan-JAK inhibitor, 5-10 mg twice daily. Extracted from the samples, RNA was reverse transcribed into cDNA to serve as the sequencing template. The protocol was immunoSEQ multiplex PCR, while the TCRdb copy is restricted to in-frame clones and leaves out a portion. The table records around 300,000 clones, 50% to 75% of them present only once. This specimen consisted of CD4+ T cells sorted from blood, obtained at week 52, from a patient treated with tofacitinib. All receptors derive from a human donor with alopecia areata.

This clone was detected only once. V gene TRBV29-1 combines with J gene TRBJ2-7; D unclear. Germline V gene data show CDR1 as SQVTM and CDR2 as ANQGSEA. This CDR3 has 11 residues. V was clipped by 4 bases and J by 3 bases, with 7 bases between them. DNA of the CDR3: TGCAGCGTTGTGAACAGCTACGAGCAGTACTTC. Its protein is CSVVNSYEQYF.

The genes are TRBV2 and TRBJ2-7, with TRBD1 as a possible D gene (6 bases). The germline V gene encodes CDR1 SNHLY and CDR2 FYNNEI. The V end lost 4 bases, the J end lost 0 bases, and 13 bases lay between the germline ends. The CDR3 is made up of 15 amino acids. The CDR3 bases are TGTGCCAGCAGTGCCAGGGGCCGCTACTCCTACGAGCAGTACTTC. It yields the protein CASSARGRYSYEQYF.

The V gene is TRBV10-3, the J gene TRBJ2-7, with 9 bases aligning to TRBD2. CDR1 and CDR2 from the germline V gene are ENHRY and SYGVKD. J gave up 6 bases and V 6 bases, and 12 bases lay outside the gene matches. The CDR3 covers 15 residues. CDR3: CAISARAGGPSEQYF. Written as DNA, the CDR3 is TGTGCCATCAGCGCCAGGGCGGGGGGGCCCAGCGAGCAGTACTTC.

The rearrangement joins TRBV5-6 to TRBJ2-7, with unresolved D. Between the trimmed V and J ends, which lost 4 bases and 2 bases, there was a span of 13 bases. The germline V gene encodes CDR1 SGHDT and CDR2 YYEEEE. The CDR3 is 14 residues long. CDR3 coding DNA: TGTGCCAGCAGCCTCAGAGTTTCGGCCTACGAGCAGTACTTC. Translation: CASSLRVSAYEQYF.

Here the CDR3 reads CASSPGGNNEKLFF. The CDR3 bases are TGCGCCAGCAGCCCGGGAGGTAACAATGAAAAACTGTTTTTT. J is TRBJ1-4 and V is TRBV4-1; D gene unclear. V was clipped by 4 bases and J by 5 bases, with 11 bases between them. The CDR3 has 14 residues. CDR1 MGHRA and CDR2 YSYEKL come from the germline V gene.

The V and J genes are TRBV29-1 and TRBJ2-1; no reliable D call. Trimming stripped 7 bases from V and 0 bases from J, with 10 bases between. This CDR3 contains 13 residues. CDR1 and CDR2 from the germline V gene are SQVTM and ANQGSEA. DNA for the CDR3: TGCAGCGCCCGTTGGACCTCCTACAATGAGCAGTTCTTC. Protein product: CSARWTSYNEQFF.

This clone was picked up one time. Sequence at one end of the junction differs from germline and may be a read error. The chain has TRBV7-7 and TRBJ2-2; D remains ambiguous. The germline V gene encodes CDR1 SSHAT and CDR2 FNYEAQ (reference sequence). The CDR3 covers 12 residues. The CDR3 loop is CASSPRGGELFF. For the CDR3, the DNA is TGTGCTAGCAGCCCAAGAGGAGGGGAGCTGTTTTTT.

The V call is TRBV5-4, the J call TRBJ2-5; D unresolved. Germline-derived CDR1 and CDR2 are SGHNT and YYREEE (reference sequence). This CDR3 has 13 residues. V lost 0 bases, J lost 1 base, and 4 bases lay in between. The CDR3 protein is CASSLVTQETQYF. CDR3 bases: TGTGCCAGCAGCTTGGTGACCCAAGAGACCCAGTACTTC.

The rearrangement uses TRBV7-8 and TRBJ1-1; D might be TRBD1 (6 bases). Germline CDR1 reads SGHVS; CDR2 reads FQNEAQ. V was cut by 4 bases and J by 2 bases, with 8 bases left in between. The CDR3 is made up of 13 amino acids. The CDR3 here is CASSWTENTEAFF. The CDR3, as DNA: TGTGCCAGCAGCTGGACAGAAAACACTGAAGCTTTCTTT. The whole variable domain, remainder taken from reference TRBV7-8 and TRBJ1-1, is GAGVSQSPRYKVAKRGQDVALRCDPISGHVSLFWYQQALGQGPEFLTYFQNEAQLDKSGLPSDRFFAERPEGSVSTLKIQRTQQEDSAVYLCASSWTENTEAFFGQGTRLTVV.